A single sample is the source of the 15 T cell receptor beta chains below, sequenced in a study of T-cell reconstitution after alpha-beta-depleted transplantation in children. TCRbeta library construction was performed incorporating unique molecular identifiers. One entry per CDR3 protein, called by TCRdb with MiXCR from the PCR reads. The sample consists of roughly 200,000 distinct CDR3 sequences, roughly 7.5% of them appearing once. Sequenced here: PBMCs from the stem cell graft donor, sampled from the stem cell graft. These receptors all stem from a human donor who donated a stem cell graft to a child with Wiskott-Aldrich syndrome.

This clonotype was seen many times. This chain connects TRBV20-1 to TRBJ1-5; 11 nucleotides agree with TRBD1. Trimming at V came to 6 bases and at J to 5 bases, leaving 6 bases not matched to a gene. There are 14 residues in the CDR3. Germline CDR1 reads DFQATT; CDR2 reads SNEGSKA (reference sequence). CDR3 region: CSAAGQGGDQPQHF. CDR3 DNA sequence: TGCAGTGCGGCGGGACAGGGGGGAGATCAGCCCCAGCATTTT.

This clonotype was counted ten times or more. This rearrangement joins TRBV5-1 to TRBJ2-3, with 9 bases fitting TRBD1. The germline V gene has CDR1 SGHRS and CDR2 YFSETQ. This CDR3 contains 14 residues. With 3 bases clipped from V and 4 bases from J, the junction kept 3 bases outside the gene matches. The CDR3 loop is CASSSGQGPDTQYF. The CDR3 nucleotides are TGCGCCAGCAGCTCCGGACAGGGGCCAGATACGCAGTATTTT.

This clonotype was recorded at least ten times. The genes are TRBV7-2 and TRBJ2-1; the match to TRBD2 covers 9 bases. CDR1 SGHTA and CDR2 FQGNSA come from the germline V gene. CDR3 length: 16 amino acids. The J segment lost 2 bases and the V segment lost 1 base, leaving 3 bases of the junction unmatched. The CDR3 is CASSLEGGGAYNEQFF. In DNA form, the CDR3 reads TGTGCCAGCAGCTTAGAGGGCGGGGGGGCCTACAATGAGCAGTTCTTC.

The table lists this clonotype with many counts. The CDR3: CSVGAVNYGYTF. In DNA form, the CDR3 reads TGCAGCGTTGGGGCGGTGAACTATGGCTACACCTTC. This sequence joins TRBV29-1 and TRBJ1-2; the D is unclear. Germline loops: CDR1 SQVTM, CDR2 ANQGSEA. The CDR3 runs to 12 residues. Trimming stripped 4 bases from V and 2 bases from J, with 8 bases between. Complete variable domain (other parts from reference TRBV29-1 and TRBJ1-2): SAVISQKPSRDICQRGTSLTIQCQVDSQVTMMFWYRQQPGQSLTLIATANQGSEATYESGFVIDKFPISRPNLTFSTLTVSNMSPEDSSIYLCSVGAVNYGYTFGSGTRLTVV.

This clonotype was detected many times. The chain carries TRBV6-5 and TRBJ2-7; D is ambiguous. This CDR3 is built from 14 residues. Trimming left V 0 bases short and J 2 bases short, with 8 bases between. Germline V gene data show CDR1 as MNHEY and CDR2 as SVGAGI. The CDR3 region has the DNA TGTGCCAGCAGTTACTCGACTGACACCTACGAGCAGTACTTC. It codes for CASSYSTDTYEQYF.

There are many counts of this clonotype. The rearrangement joins TRBV29-1 to TRBJ1-1; D perhaps matches TRBD1 (6 bases). CDR1 is SQVTM and CDR2 is ANQGSEA in the germline V gene. The CDR3 loop spans 16 amino acids. In nucleotides, the CDR3 is TGCAGTGGCCTCAACGGGGGGCTGGGGGCGGACACTGAAGCTTTCTTT. Translation: CSGLNGGLGADTEAFF. The full variable domain, rest sourced from reference TRBV29-1 and TRBJ1-1, is SAVISQKPSRDICQRGTSLTIQCQVDSQVTMMFWYRQQPGQSLTLIATANQGSEATYESGFVIDKFPISRPNLTFSTLTVSNMSPEDSSIYLCSGLNGGLGADTEAFFGQGTRLTVV.

This clonotype has ten or more counts. The rearrangement uses TRBV6-1 and TRBJ2-2; no reliable D call. Germline values: CDR1 MNHNS, CDR2 SASEGT. V was clipped by 6 bases and J by 2 bases, with 13 bases between them. This CDR3 has 15 amino acids. The CDR3 DNA reads TGTGCCAGCAGCCTTGATTCAAGAAACACCGGGGAGCTGTTTTTT. It codes for CASSLDSRNTGELFF.

This clonotype was picked up many times. The chain employs TRBV6-5 and TRBJ1-4, with unresolved D. Germline V gene data show CDR1 as MNHEY and CDR2 as SVGAGI. V was pared by 4 bases and J by 5 bases, with 17 bases between. This CDR3 is 16 amino acids long. This chain's CDR3 is CASSFPSTGANEKLFF. CDR3 DNA: TGTGCCAGCAGTTTTCCCTCGACGGGAGCAAATGAAAAACTGTTTTTT.

This clonotype was recorded at least ten times. This sequence joins TRBV12-3 or TRBV12-4 and TRBJ1-1; D remains ambiguous. V lost 7 bases and J lost 1, with 13 bases in between. The CDR3 has 14 amino acids. The CDR3 loop is CASTSGPENTEAFF. CDR3 DNA sequence: TGTGCCAGCACCTCCGGGCCAGAGAACACTGAAGCTTTCTTT.

This clonotype was counted many times. The chain links TRBV5-1 to TRBJ2-1; a weak D match, TRBD2 (5 bases). Trimming shortened V by 4 bases and J by 0 bases, and 5 bases separated the two germline ends. Germline lookup yields CDR1 SGHRS and CDR2 YFSETQ. The CDR3 consists of 13 residues. The CDR3 DNA sequence: TGCGCCAGCAGCCGGGACTCCTACAATGAGCAGTTCTTC. Its protein product is CASSRDSYNEQFF.

This clonotype was counted ten times or more. The chain recombines TRBV5-1 with TRBJ2-3; TRBD2 might be the D (5 bases). Per the germline V gene, CDR1 is SGHRS and CDR2 is YFSETQ. V gave up 4 bases and J gave up 5 bases, with 14 bases separating them. The CDR3 has 14 residues. The DNA for the CDR3 is TGCGCCAGCAGCCCTGAGGGATTGGGAGATACGCAGTATTTT. Amino acids: CASSPEGLGDTQYF.

The sample holds many counts of this clonotype. This chain joins TRBV29-1 and TRBJ2-1; 8 bases map to TRBD2. V lost 6 bases, J lost 0 bases, and 7 bases stayed unmatched. The CDR3 totals 15 residues. Germline V gene data show CDR1 as SQVTM and CDR2 as ANQGSEA. The CDR3 loop is CSVAPGRDSYNEQFF. DNA for the CDR3: TGCAGCGTCGCACCCGGGAGGGACTCCTACAATGAGCAGTTCTTC.

The table lists this clonotype with many counts. The gene calls are TRBV12-3 or TRBV12-4 and TRBJ1-2; 8 nucleotides align to TRBD1. V was pared by 5 bases and J by 8 bases, with 10 bases of the junction left unmatched. This CDR3 is built from 14 residues. Written as DNA, the CDR3 is TGTGCCAGCAGTGCCCCCAGGGGGCGAGAGGGCTACACCTTC. Protein product: CASSAPRGREGYTF.

This clonotype was observed many times. CDR3 sequence reads: CSVRSGASGNTIYF. CDR3 nucleotide sequence: TGCAGCGTCCGAAGCGGGGCCTCTGGAAACACCATATATTTT. This sequence joins TRBV29-1 and TRBJ1-3, with a tentative D call TRBD1 (5 bases). CDR3 length: 14 amino acids. Per the germline V gene, CDR1 is SQVTM and CDR2 is ANQGSEA. V shed 6 bases and J shed 0 bases, with 12 bases lying between them.

This clonotype was recorded at least ten times. It is likely a read error, because the conserved phenylalanine at the end of the CDR3 is missing. The DNA is left out, because the CDR3 cannot be placed on it with certainty; the CDR3 is given as TCRdb lists it. The chain links TRBV20-1 to TRBJ1-2; the table's D call TRBD1 went unverified against the DNA. Germline CDR1 and CDR2: DFQATT and SNEGSKA (reference sequence). The CDR3 is made up of 12 amino acids, end residues included. The CDR3: CSASFGQGVPFG.